The clone carrying this T cell receptor (beta chain) was seen repeatedly, ten times or more. The record originates from a study of T-cell reconstitution after alpha-beta-depleted transplantation in children. The ends lost 7 bases at V and 0 bases at J; junction bases unmatched: 9. Germline V gene data show CDR1 as SQVTM and CDR2 as ANQGSEA. The CDR3 is 15 residues long. Unique molecular identifiers were incorporated into the prepared TCRbeta library. TCRdb redid the calling of the PCR reads with MiXCR, one entry per CDR3 protein. The sample has some 70,000 distinct CDR3 sequences, roughly 6.6% seen once.

The sequence was obtained from a human donor who donated a stem cell graft to a child with acute lymphoblastic leukemia. This specimen consisted of PBMCs from the stem cell graft donor, obtained from the stem cell graft. J is TRBJ2-1 and V is TRBV29-1, with TRBD1 matching 7 bases. This CDR3 is CSARQGISSYNEQFF. The CDR3 coding sequence is TGCAGCGCAAGACAGGGTATAAGCTCCTACAATGAGCAGTTCTTC.